This T cell receptor beta chain was found in a study of PD-L1 blockade in urothelial cancer. Here immunoSEQ multiplex PCR was the method, and the copy in TCRdb shows in-frame clones only, minus some. Of 30,000 to 40,000 clones in the sample, approximately 90% are singletons; the top ten hold approximately 8.8%. The CDR3 is made up of 17 amino acids. Germline V gene sequence: CDR1 SEHNR, CDR2 FQNEAQ (reference sequence). V lost 5 bases, J lost 6 bases, and 6 bases stayed unmatched. This rearrangement joins TRBV7-9 to TRBJ2-2, with TRBD2 matching 16 bases. This specimen consisted of PBMCs, obtained around atezolizumab (anti-PD-L1) treatment. The sequence was obtained from a man in his 70s with urothelial cancer. The CDR3 region is CASSLGLAGGPSGELFF. The DNA for the CDR3 is TGTGCCAGCAGCCTGGGACTAGCGGGAGGGCCGTCCGGGGAGCTGTTTTTT.